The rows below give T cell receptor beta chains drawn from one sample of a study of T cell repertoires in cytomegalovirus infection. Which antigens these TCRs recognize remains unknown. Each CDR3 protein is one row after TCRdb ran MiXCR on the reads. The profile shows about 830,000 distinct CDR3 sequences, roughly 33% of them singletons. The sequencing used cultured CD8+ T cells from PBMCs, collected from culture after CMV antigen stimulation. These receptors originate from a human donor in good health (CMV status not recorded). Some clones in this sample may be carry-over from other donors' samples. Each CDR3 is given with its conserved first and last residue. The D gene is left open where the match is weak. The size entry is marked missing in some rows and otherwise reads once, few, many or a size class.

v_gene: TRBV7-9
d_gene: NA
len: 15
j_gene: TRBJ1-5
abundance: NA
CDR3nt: TGTGCCAGCAGCTCGGGGCATAGGAGCAATCAGCCCCAGCATTTT
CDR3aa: CASSSGHRSNQPQHF

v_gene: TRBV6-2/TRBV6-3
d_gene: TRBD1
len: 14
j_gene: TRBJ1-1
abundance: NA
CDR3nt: TGTGCCAGCATTTGGACAGGGAGCCGCACTGAAGCTTTCTTT
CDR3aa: CASIWTGSRTEAFF

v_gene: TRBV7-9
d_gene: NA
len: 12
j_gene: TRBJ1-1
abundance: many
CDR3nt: TGTGCCAGCAGACCAGGGAACACTGAAGCTTTCTTT
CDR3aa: CASRPGNTEAFF

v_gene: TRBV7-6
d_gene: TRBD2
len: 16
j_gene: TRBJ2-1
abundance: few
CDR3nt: TGTGCCAGCAGCTTAGATGGGACTAGCGTATACAATGAGCAGTTCTTC
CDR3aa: CASSLDGTSVYNEQFF

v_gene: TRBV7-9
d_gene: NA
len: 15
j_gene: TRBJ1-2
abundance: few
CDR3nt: TGTGCCAGCAGCTTCGGACAACTCCCAGATCATGGCTACACCTTC
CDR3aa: CASSFGQLPDHGYTF

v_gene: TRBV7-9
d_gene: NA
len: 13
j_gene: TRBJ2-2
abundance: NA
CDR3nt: TGTGCCAGCAGCTTCTACATTTCCGGGGAGCTGTTTTTT
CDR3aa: CASSFYISGELFF

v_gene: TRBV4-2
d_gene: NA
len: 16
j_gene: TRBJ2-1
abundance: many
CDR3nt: TGTGCCAGCAGCTTCCCTGAATACAGGGACAACAATGAGCAGTTCTTC
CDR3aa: CASSFPEYRDNNEQFF

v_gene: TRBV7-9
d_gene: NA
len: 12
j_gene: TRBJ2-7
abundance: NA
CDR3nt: TGTGCCAGCAGCCCAAGACGGGGAGAGCAGTACTTC
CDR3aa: CASSPRRGEQYF

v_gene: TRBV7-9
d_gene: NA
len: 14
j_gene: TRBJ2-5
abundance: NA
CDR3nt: TGTGCCAGCAGCTTAGTTGCGGGGGCTCAGACCCAGTACTTC
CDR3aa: CASSLVAGAQTQYF

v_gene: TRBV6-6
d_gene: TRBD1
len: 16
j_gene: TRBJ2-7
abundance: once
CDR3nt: TGTGCCAGCAGCTCTTATTCACTGGACAGGACCTACGAGCAGTACTTC
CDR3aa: CASSSYSLDRTYEQYF

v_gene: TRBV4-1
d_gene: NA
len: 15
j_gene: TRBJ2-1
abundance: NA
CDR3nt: TGCGCCAGCAGCCAATTGAGGGGGGACTACAATGAGCAGTTCTTC
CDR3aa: CASSQLRGDYNEQFF